This T cell receptor beta chain was obtained from a study of shared T cell receptors in the human thymus. CDR1 is MNHEY, CDR2 SMNVEV, per germline (reference sequence). Trimming removed 6 bases at V and 4 bases at J, with 21 bases between. The CDR3 extends over 16 amino acids. TCRdb's table, derived via immunoSEQ multiplex PCR, lists solely in-frame clones and lacks some. The sample records approximately 660,000 clones, around 89% being singletons. The sample also formed part of further work on human thymus T cells.

This chain links TRBV27 with TRBJ1-2; tentatively, D is TRBD1 (5 bases). The specimen was thymocytes. The source is a boy under two years old with a congenital heart defect. The CDR3 here is CASSSSRRGLVYGYTF. The CDR3, as DNA: TGTGCCAGCAGCTCAAGTCGGAGGGGTTTGGTCTATGGCTACACCTTC.